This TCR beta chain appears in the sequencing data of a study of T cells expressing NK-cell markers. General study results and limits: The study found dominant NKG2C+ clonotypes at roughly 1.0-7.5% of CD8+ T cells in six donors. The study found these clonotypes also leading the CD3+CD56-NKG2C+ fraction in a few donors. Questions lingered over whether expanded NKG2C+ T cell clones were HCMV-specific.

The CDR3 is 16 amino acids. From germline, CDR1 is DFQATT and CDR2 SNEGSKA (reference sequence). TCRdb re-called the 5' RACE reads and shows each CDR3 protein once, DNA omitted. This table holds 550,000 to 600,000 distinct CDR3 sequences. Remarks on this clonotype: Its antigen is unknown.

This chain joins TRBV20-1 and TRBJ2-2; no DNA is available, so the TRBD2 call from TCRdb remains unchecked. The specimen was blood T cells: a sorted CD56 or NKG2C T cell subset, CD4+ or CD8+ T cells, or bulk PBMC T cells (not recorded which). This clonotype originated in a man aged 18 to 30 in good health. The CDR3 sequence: CSARASSGRVGGELFF.